This T cell receptor (beta chain) was identified during a study of low-dose radiotherapy and immunotherapy resistance in tumors. About the research overall: Cohort 1 got 0.5 Gy per fraction every 2 weeks, 6.5 Gy in total. TRAV- and TRBV-specific primers, spanning alpha and beta chains, primed first-strand cDNA. Every two weeks, one day ahead of radiation and immunotherapy, cyclophosphamide 200 mg/m2 was given (intravenously).

The CDR3 runs 16 residues. Per the germline V gene, CDR1 is MNHNS and CDR2 is SASEGT. A constant-region primer paired with the V-primer adapter amplified TCRs over 20 PCR cycles. With in vitro transcription, the isolated mRNA was amplified. Each CDR3 protein is one row after TCRdb ran MiXCR on the reads. Of about 50,000 distinct CDR3 sequences listed, roughly 12% are singletons. Specified time point: before trial treatment. On this clonotype: A far more abundant clone sits one base away, making this likely a read error.

The TCR sequence derives from a female donor with ovarian cancer. This chain uses TRBV6-1 with TRBJ1-5, with D possibly being TRBD1 (5 bases). The material sequenced was PBMCs, taken before treatment. The CDR3 sequence is CACSYGGPLSNQPQHF. CDR3 in DNA: TGTGCCTGCAGTTACGGGGGACCCTTGAGCAATCAGCCCCAGCATTTT.